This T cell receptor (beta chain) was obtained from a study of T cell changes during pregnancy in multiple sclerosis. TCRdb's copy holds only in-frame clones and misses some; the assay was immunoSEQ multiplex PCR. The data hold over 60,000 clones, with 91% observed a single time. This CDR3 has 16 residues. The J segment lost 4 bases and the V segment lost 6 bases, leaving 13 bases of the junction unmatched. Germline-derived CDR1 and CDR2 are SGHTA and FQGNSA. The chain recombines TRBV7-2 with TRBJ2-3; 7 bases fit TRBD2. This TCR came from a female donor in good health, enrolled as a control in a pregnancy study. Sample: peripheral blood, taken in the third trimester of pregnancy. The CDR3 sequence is CASSRRASGAADTQYF. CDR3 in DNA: TGTGCCAGCAGTCGGAGGGCCAGCGGGGCAGCAGATACGCAGTATTTT.